The T cell receptor (beta chain) described here comes from a study of T cell responses to AZD1222 COVID-19 vaccine. As for the study in general: Pooling of second doses given at about 4 or about 12 weeks was done.

A word on this clone: The target antigen is unknown.

Method: immunoSEQ multiplex PCR; TCRdb's copy keeps in-frame clones and lacks some. The table includes 90,000 to 120,000 clones, approximately 86% detected once. This CDR3 region has 15 residues. Germline V CDR1 and CDR2: SNHLY, FYNNEI. The V end lost 3 bases, the J end lost 5 bases, and 17 bases lay between the germline ends. Overall study results and limits: Possibly, clonal diversity was underestimated; donors were largely white British and included more females. Increased Spike-specific TCR breadth and depth were observed after two AZD1222 doses.

The rearrangement joins TRBV2 to TRBJ2-7; D is uncertain. Sequencing used peripheral blood, obtained on day 0 of AZD1222 vaccination. The sequence came from an adult in good health. This CDR3 reads CASSENGLGYHEQYF. In nucleotides, the CDR3 is TGTGCCAGCAGTGAGAACGGGCTCGGGTACCACGAGCAGTACTTC.